The next 9 T cell receptor beta chains were all read from a single sample in a study of blood T cell repertoires in COVID-19. The method was immunoSEQ multiplex PCR; TCRdb's version includes in-frame clones alone and lacks a portion of them. The table lists approximately 150,000 clones, over 70% of them singletons, with 37% in the top ten. Sequenced input: peripheral blood. These receptors came from a man aged 45-65 years who had recovered from COVID-19.

V and J are TRBV19 and TRBJ2-7, with D possibly TRBD1 on 6 matching bases. Trimming removed 4 bases from V and 2 bases from J, with 12 bases in between. The CDR3 has 14 amino acids. Germline V gene sequence: CDR1 LNHDA, CDR2 SQIVND (reference sequence). The DNA for the CDR3 is TGTGCCAGTAGTAACCAGGGGAGAGCCTACGAGCAGTACTTC. It translates to CASSNQGRAYEQYF.

A single count supports this clone. The V and J genes are TRBV5-1 and TRBJ2-3; no firm D call. There are 14 residues in the CDR3. Germline CDR1 SGHRS, CDR2 YFSETQ. The V end was cut by 4 bases, the J end by 0 bases, with 9 bases between. DNA for the CDR3: TGCGCCAGCAGCCTCCTGACTAGCACAGATACGCAGTATTTT. This codes for CASSLLTSTDTQYF. Full variable domain (outside the CDR3, taken from reference TRBV5-1 and TRBJ2-3): KAGVTQTPRYLIKTRGQQVTLSCSPISGHRSVSWYQQTPGQGLQFLFEYFSETQRNKGNFPGRFSGRQFSNSRSEMNVSTLELGDSALYLCASSLLTSTDTQYFGPGTRLTVL.

This rearrangement joins TRBV9 to TRBJ1-4; the D is unclear. V shed 4 bases and J shed 3 bases, with 13 bases lying between them. The CDR3 runs 15 residues. From germline, CDR1 is SGDLS and CDR2 YYNGEE. The CDR3: CASSPLSEPNEKLFF. CDR3 in DNA: TGTGCCAGCAGCCCACTATCGGAGCCTAATGAAAAACTGTTTTTT.

The chain has TRBV28 and TRBJ1-3; the D gene is possibly TRBD1 (5 bases). Per germline, CDR1 MDHEN and CDR2 SYDVKM. This CDR3 spans 14 amino acids. V was pared by 5 bases and J by 5 bases, with 13 bases between. The CDR3 sequence: CASSPGGTRNTIYF. Written as DNA, the CDR3 is TGTGCCAGCAGTCCGGGGGGGACTCGAAACACCATATATTTT.

The gene calls are TRBV24-1 and TRBJ1-2, with TRBD1 identical over 7 bases. Germline values: CDR1 KGHDR, CDR2 SFDVKD. The CDR3 spans 19 residues. V dropped 2 bases and J dropped 6; count of bases not matched to a gene: 20. The CDR3 DNA is TGTGCCACCAGTGATTCTTTTTGGGACAGAGGGGCTTGGGGTGATGGCTACACCTTC. This gives the protein CATSDSFWDRGAWGDGYTF.

The CDR3 loop reads CASSLPTGDINTGELFF. Here the CDR3 DNA reads TGTGCCAGCAGTCTACCGACAGGGGACATAAACACCGGGGAGCTGTTTTTT. This chain connects TRBV6-2 or TRBV6-3 to TRBJ2-2; 8 bases are shared with TRBD1. The CDR3 covers 17 residues. The V segment lost 5 bases and the J segment 2 bases; nucleotides outside the gene matches: 10. Germline-derived CDR1 and CDR2 are MNHEY and SVGEGT.

The chain carries TRBV6-5 and TRBJ1-2; perhaps TRBD1 as D (6 bases). The CDR3 has 12 amino acids. V was pared by 5 bases and J by 2 bases, with 6 bases between. CDR1 and CDR2 from the germline V gene are MNHEY and SVGAGI. The CDR3 region has the DNA TGTGCCAGCAGTACAGGGAACTATGGCTACACCTTC. Protein: CASSTGNYGYTF.

The chain couples TRBV11-2 to TRBJ2-3; D gene unclear. The CDR3 is 17 amino acids. The V end lost 4 bases, the J end lost 5 bases, and 22 bases lay between the germline ends. Germline values: CDR1 SGHAT, CDR2 FQNNGV. CDR3 bases: TGTGCCAGCAGCTCCTTGCTATCCCCAGAGGTAGGAGATACGCAGTATTTT. Amino acids: CASSSLLSPEVGDTQYF.

The chain joins TRBV4-1 to TRBJ1-1, with no clear D. CDR3 size: 15 residues. Trimming left V 4 bases short and J 0 bases short, with 12 bases between. From germline, CDR1 is MGHRA and CDR2 YSYEKL. CDR3 in amino acids: CASSRAPNLNTEAFF. The CDR3 bases are TGCGCCAGCAGCCGGGCCCCAAACTTGAACACTGAAGCTTTCTTT.